Given below is one TCR beta chain in context. The data belong to a study of shared clonotypes between healthy human individuals. This CDR3 contains 15 residues. CD45RO-negative, CCR7-selected cells formed the naive CD8 fraction, which excluded terminally differentiated effector memory CD45RA+ cells. Adult Caucasians living in Nashville, Tennessee made up all of the donors. Assay execution proceeded at the deep level. Once extracted for a subset, genomic DNA was divided evenly among several immunoSEQ plates. Original methodology: ImmunoSEQ supplied junction-only sequences lacking quality scores, so filtering was different. Profiled with immunoSEQ multiplex PCR; TCRdb holds only in-frame clones, not every one. V, J and clone size reflect that table, while D and trimming were determined from the DNA. Of about 2.2 million clones in the sample, approximately 92% were seen once.

Sequencing was done on a sample of naive CD8+ T cells from PBMCs. The chain is built from TRBV12-1 and TRBJ2-7; the table's D call, TRBD1, has no DNA check behind it. TRBV12-1 has pseudogene status. The TCR originated in a man in his late teens or twenties in good health. Some clones in this sample may be carry-over from other donors' samples. CDR3 sequence reads: CASSYPGQGCHEQYF. In nucleotides, the CDR3 is TGTGCCAGCAGCTATCCGGGACAGGGGTGCCACGAGCAGTACTTC.